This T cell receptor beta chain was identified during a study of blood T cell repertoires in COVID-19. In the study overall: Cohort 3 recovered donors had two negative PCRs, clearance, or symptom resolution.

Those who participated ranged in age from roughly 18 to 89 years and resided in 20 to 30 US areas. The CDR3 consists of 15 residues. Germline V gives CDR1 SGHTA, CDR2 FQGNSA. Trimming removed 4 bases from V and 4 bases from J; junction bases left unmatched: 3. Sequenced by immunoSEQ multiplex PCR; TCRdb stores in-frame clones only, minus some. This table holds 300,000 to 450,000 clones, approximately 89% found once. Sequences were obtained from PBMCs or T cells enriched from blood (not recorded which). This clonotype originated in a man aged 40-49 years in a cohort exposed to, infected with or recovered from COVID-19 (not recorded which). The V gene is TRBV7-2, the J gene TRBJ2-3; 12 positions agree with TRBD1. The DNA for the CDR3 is TGTGCCAGCAGCTGGGGACAGGGGGCCGCAGATACGCAGTATTTT. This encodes CASSWGQGAADTQYF.